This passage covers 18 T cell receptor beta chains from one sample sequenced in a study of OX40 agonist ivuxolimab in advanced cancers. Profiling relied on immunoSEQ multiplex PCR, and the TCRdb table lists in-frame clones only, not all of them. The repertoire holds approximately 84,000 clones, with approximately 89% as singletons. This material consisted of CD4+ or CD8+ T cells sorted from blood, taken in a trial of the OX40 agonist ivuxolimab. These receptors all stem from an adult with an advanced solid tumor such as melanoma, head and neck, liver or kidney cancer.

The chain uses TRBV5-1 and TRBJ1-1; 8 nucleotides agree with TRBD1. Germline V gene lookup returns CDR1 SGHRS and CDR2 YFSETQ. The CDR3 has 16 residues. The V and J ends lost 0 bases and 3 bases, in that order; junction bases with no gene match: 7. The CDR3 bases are TGCGCCAGCAGCTTGGGGAACAGGGGGGACTACACTGAAGCTTTCTTT. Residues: CASSLGNRGDYTEAFF.

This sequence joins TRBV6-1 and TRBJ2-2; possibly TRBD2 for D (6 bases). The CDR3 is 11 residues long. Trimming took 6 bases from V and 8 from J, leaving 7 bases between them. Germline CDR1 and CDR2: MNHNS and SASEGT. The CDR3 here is CASSGLGELFF. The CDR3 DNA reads TGTGCCAGCAGCGGACTAGGGGAGCTGTTTTTT.

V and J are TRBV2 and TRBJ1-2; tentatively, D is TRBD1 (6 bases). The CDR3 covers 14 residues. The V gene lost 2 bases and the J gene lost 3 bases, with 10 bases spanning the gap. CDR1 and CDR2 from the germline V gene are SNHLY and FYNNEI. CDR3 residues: CASSELSGDYGYTF. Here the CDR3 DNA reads TGTGCCAGCAGTGAACTGTCAGGGGACTATGGCTACACCTTC.

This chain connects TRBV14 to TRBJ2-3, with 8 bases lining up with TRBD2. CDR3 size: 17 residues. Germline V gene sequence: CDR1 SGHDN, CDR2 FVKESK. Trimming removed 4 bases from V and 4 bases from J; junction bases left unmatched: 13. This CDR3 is CASSLVPLGLVPDTQYF. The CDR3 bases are TGTGCCAGCAGCCTCGTGCCTTTGGGACTAGTTCCAGATACGCAGTATTTT. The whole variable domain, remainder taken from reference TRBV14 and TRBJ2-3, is EAGVTQFPSHSVIEKGQTVTLRCDPISGHDNLYWYRRVMGKEIKFLLHFVKESKQDESGMPNNRFLAERTGGTYSTLKVQPAELEDSGVYFCASSLVPLGLVPDTQYFGPGTRLTVL.

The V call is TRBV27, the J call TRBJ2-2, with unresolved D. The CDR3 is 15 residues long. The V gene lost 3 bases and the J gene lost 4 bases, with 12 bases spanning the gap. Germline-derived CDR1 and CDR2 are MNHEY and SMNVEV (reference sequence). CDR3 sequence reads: CASSLSRTSTGELFF. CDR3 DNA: TGTGCCAGCAGTTTGTCGCGTACGAGCACCGGGGAGCTGTTTTTT.

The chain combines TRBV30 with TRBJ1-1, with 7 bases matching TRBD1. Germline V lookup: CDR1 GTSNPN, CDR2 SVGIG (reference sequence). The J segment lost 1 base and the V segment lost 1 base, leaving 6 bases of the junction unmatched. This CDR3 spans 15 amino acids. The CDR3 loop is CAWSGSAGGNTEAFF. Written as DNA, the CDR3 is TGTGCCTGGAGTGGCTCGGCAGGGGGGAACACTGAAGCTTTCTTT.

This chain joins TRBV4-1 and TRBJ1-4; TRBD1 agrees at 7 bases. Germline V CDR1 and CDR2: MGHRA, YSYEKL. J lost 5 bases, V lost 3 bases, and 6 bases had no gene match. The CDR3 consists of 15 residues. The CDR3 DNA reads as TGCGCCAGCAGCCAGAACCGGGACAGAAATGAAAAACTGTTTTTT. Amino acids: CASSQNRDRNEKLFF.

This chain's CDR3 is CSVRGRVNTEAFF. The CDR3, as DNA: TGCAGCGTCCGCGGGAGGGTGAACACTGAAGCTTTCTTT. The V call is TRBV29-1, the J call TRBJ1-1, with D unclear. Deletions cut 6 bases from V and 0 bases from J, with 11 bases between. There are 13 residues in the CDR3. Per germline, CDR1 SQVTM and CDR2 ANQGSEA.

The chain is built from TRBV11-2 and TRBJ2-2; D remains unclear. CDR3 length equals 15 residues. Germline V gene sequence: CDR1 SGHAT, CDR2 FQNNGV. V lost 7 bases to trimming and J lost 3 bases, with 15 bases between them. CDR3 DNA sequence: TGTGCCAGCATCCAACATTCCGGTTACACCGGGGAGCTGTTTTTT. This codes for CASIQHSGYTGELFF.

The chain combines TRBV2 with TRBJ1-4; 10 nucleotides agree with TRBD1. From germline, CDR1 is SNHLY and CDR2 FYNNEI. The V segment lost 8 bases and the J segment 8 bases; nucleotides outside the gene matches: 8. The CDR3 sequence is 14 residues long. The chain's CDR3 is CASGTGTGVEKLFF. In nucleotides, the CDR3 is TGTGCCAGCGGAACCGGGACAGGGGTCGAAAAACTGTTTTTT.

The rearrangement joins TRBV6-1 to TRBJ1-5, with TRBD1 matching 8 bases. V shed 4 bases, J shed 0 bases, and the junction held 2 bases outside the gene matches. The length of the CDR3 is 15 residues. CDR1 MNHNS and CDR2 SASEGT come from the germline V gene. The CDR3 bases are TGTGCCAGCAGTGTCGACAGGGGTAGCAATCAGCCCCAGCATTTT. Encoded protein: CASSVDRGSNQPQHF.

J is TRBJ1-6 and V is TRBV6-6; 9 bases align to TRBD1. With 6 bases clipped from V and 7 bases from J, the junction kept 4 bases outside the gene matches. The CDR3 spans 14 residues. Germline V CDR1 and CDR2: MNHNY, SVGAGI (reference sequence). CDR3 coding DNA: TGTGCCAGCAGAGGGACAGGGCCGAATTCACCCCTCCACTTT. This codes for CASRGTGPNSPLHF.

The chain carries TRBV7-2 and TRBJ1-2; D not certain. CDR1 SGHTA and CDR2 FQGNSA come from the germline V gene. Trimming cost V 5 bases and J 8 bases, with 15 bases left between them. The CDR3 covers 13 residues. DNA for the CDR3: TGTGCCAGCAGCGTTCGGGGTATGTGGGGCTACACCTTC. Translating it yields CASSVRGMWGYTF.

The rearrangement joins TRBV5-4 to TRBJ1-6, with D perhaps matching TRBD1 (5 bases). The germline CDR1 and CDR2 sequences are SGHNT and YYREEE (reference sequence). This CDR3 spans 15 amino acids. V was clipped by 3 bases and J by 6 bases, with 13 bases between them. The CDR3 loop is CASSSPDRPNSPLHF. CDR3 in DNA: TGTGCCAGCAGCTCCCCCGACAGACCTAATTCACCCCTCCACTTT.

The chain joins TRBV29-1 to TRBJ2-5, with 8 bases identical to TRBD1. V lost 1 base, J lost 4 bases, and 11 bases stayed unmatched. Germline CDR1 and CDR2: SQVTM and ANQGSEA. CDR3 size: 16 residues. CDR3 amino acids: CSVEGGAGGLRETQYF. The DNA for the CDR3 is TGCAGCGTTGAAGGGGGAGCAGGGGGCTTGCGAGAGACCCAGTACTTC.

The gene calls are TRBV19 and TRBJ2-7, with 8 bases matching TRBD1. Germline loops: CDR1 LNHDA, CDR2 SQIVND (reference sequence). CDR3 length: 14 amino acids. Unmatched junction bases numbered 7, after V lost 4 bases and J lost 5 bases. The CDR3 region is CASSRPGGGDEQYF. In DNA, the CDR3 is TGTGCCAGTAGTAGGCCAGGGGGCGGCGACGAGCAGTACTTC.

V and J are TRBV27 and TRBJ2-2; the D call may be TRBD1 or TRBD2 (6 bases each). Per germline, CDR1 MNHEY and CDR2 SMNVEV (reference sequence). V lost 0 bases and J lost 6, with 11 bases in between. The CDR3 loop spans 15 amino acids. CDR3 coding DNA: TGTGCCAGCAGTTTATCGGGGGGCGCGGCCGGGGAGCTGTTTTTT. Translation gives CASSLSGGAAGELFF.

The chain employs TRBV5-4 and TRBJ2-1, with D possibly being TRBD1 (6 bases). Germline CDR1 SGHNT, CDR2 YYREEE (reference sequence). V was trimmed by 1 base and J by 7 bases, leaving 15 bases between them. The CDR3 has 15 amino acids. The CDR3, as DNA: TGTGCCAGCAGCTTGAGGACAGTGGCTCCGAATGAGCAGTTCTTC. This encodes CASSLRTVAPNEQFF.